This entry describes one T cell receptor (beta chain). This record comes from a study of T cells expressing NK-cell markers. In generating TCR beta cDNA, 5'RACE template switching with UMIs was used. TCRdb reanalyzed the 5' RACE reads, giving one entry per CDR3 protein sequence and no DNA. Recorded for this sample: 25,000 to 35,000 distinct CDR3 sequences. The clonotype was recovered from a woman aged 18-70 years in good health. The sequencing sample was made of blood T cells: a sorted CD56 or NKG2C T cell subset, CD4+ or CD8+ T cells, or bulk PBMC T cells (not recorded which).

CDR3 loop: CASSYLRLGNQPQHF. The genes are TRBV6-2 or TRBV6-3 and TRBJ1-5. Germline values: CDR1 MNHEY, CDR2 SVGEGT. The length of the CDR3 is 15 residues.